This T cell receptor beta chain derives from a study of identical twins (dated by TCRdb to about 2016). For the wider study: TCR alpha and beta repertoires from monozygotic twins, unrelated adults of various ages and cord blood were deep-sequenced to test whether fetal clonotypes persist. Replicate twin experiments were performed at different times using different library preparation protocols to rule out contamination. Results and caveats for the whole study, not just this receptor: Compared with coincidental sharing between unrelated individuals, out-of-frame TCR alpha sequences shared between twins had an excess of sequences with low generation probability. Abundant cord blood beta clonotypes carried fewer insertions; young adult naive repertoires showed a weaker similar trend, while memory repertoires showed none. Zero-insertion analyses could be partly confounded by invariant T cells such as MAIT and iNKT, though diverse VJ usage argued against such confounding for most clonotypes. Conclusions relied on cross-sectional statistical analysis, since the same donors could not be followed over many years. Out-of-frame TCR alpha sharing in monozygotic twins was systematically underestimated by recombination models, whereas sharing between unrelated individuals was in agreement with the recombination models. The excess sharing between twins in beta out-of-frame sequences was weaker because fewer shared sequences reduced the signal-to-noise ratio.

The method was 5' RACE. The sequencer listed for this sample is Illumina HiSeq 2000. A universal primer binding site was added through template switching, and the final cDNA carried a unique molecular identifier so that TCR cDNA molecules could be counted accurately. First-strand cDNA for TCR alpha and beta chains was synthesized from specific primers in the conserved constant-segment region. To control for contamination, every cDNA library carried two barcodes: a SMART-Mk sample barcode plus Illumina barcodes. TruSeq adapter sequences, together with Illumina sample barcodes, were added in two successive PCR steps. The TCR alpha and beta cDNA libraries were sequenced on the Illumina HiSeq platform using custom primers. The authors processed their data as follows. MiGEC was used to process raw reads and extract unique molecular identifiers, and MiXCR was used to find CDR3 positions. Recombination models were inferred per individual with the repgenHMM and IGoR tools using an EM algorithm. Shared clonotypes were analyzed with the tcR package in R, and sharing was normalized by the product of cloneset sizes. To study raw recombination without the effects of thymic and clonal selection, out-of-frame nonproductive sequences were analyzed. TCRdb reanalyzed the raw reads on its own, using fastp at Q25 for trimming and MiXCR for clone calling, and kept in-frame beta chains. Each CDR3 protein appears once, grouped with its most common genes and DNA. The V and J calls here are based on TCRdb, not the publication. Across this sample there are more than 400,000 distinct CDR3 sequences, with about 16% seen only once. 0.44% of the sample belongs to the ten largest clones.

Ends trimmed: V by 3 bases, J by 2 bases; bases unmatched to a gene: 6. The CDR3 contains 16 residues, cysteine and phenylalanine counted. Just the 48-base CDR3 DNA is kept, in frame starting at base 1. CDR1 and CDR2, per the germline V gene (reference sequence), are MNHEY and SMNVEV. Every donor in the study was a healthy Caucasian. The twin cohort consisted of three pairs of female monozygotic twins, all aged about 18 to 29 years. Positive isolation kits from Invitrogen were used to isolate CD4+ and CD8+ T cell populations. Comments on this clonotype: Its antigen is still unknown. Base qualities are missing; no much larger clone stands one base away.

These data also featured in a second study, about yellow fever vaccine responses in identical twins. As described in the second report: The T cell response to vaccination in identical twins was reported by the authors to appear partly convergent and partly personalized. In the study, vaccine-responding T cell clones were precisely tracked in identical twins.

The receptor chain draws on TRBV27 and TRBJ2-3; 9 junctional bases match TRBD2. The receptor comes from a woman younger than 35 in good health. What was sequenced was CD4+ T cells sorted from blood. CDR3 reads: CASSFWASGDTDTQYF. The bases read TGTGCCAGCAGTTTTTGGGCTAGCGGGGACACAGATACGCAGTATTTT.